The 27 T cell receptor beta chains given below trace back to one sample, sequenced in a study of cytomegalovirus exposure and HLA in healthy donors. The PCR made use of 60 Vbeta and 13 Jbeta primers. Clones were sequenced by immunoSEQ multiplex PCR, and TCRdb holds only the in-frame ones, with some missing. The sample comprises about 200,000 clones, about 13% of which are singletons, and over 6.5% rests with the top ten. The source material was PBMCs. The receptors come from a man aged 45-60 years in good health and CMV-seropositive.

A few counts support this clone. This chain uses TRBV21-1 with TRBJ2-7; the table's D call, TRBD2, was not checked against the DNA. TRBV21-1 is labeled a pseudogene. The CDR3 contains 14 residues. Here the CDR3 DNA reads TGTGCCAGCAGCACCAGGCGGGGGCTCTACGAGCAGTACGTC. Its translation: CASSTRRGLYEQYV.

This chain uses TRBV19 with TRBJ2-6, with TRBD2 identical over 11 bases. Losses at the gene ends were 4 bases for V and 0 bases for J; bases not matched to a gene: 11. CDR1 and CDR2 from the germline V gene are LNHDA and SQIVND (reference sequence). This CDR3 is built from 20 residues. Here the CDR3 DNA reads TGTGCCAGTAGTACACTATTGACTAGCGGGGTTTCCTCTGGGGCCAACGTCCTGACTTTC. This codes for CASSTLLTSGVSSGANVLTF.

Only a few counts were recorded for this clone. The V gene is TRBV6-5, the J gene TRBJ2-7, with 9 bases that match TRBD1. V dropped 2 bases and J dropped 4; count of bases not matched to a gene: 3. This CDR3 is 14 amino acids long. Looked up from germline, CDR1 is MNHEY and CDR2 is SVGAGI. The CDR3 sequence is CASSYQQGAYEQYF. CDR3 DNA sequence: TGTGCCAGCAGTTACCAACAGGGGGCTTACGAGCAGTACTTC.

In its sample, this clone was seen a few times. The V and J genes are TRBV10-1 and TRBJ1-4; TRBD1 might be the D (6 bases). Germline CDR1 is WNHNN and CDR2 is SYGVQD (reference sequence). The CDR3 is 13 residues long. The V and J ends lost 6 bases and 7 bases respectively, with 12 bases between them. The CDR3 is CASRGRGGEKLFF. The CDR3 bases are TGCGCCAGCAGGGGGAGGGGGGGTGAAAAACTGTTTTTT.

The rearrangement joins TRBV29-1 to TRBJ2-7; 7 bases agree with TRBD1. J gave up 2 bases and V 5 bases, and 3 bases lay outside the gene matches. Germline V CDR1 and CDR2: SQVTM, ANQGSEA. The CDR3 covers 12 residues. The CDR3 protein is CSVLTGTYEQYV. The CDR3 nucleotides read TGCAGCGTTCTGACAGGGACCTACGAGCAGTACGTC.

There are a few counts of this clone. The V call is TRBV5-1, the J call TRBJ2-7, with no clear D. CDR1 SGHRS and CDR2 YFSETQ come from the germline V gene. The V gene lost 0 bases and the J gene lost 3 bases, with 7 bases spanning the gap. The CDR3 is made up of 13 amino acids. CDR3 bases: TGCGCCAGCAGCTTGGGGCCGAACTACGAGCAGTACGTC. It specifies CASSLGPNYEQYV.

This clone was detected a few times. The rearrangement joins TRBV5-6 to TRBJ2-3; tentative D call: TRBD1 (6 bases). The CDR3 contains 13 residues. Germline values: CDR1 SGHDT, CDR2 YYEEEE. The V gene lost 6 bases and the J gene lost 2 bases, with 10 bases spanning the gap. CDR3 bases: TGTGCCAGCACCGGACAGTACACAGATACGCAGTATTTT. Protein product: CASTGQYTDTQYF.

Comment on this clone: The sample carries other DNA sequences with the same CDR3. The chain joins TRBV30 to TRBJ1-2, with D tentatively TRBD1 (5 bases). Germline CDR1 GTSNPN, CDR2 SVGIG (reference sequence). Trimming cost V 5 bases and J 4 bases, with 11 bases left between them. This CDR3 region has 12 residues. The CDR3 sequence is CAWRGGGYGYTF. DNA for the CDR3: TGTGCCTGGCGTGGGGGGGGCTATGGCTACACCTTC. The variable domain in full, completed from reference TRBV30 and TRBJ1-2, reads SQTIHQWPATLVQPVGSPLSLECTVEGTSNPNLYWYRQAAGRGLQLLFYSVGIGQISSEVPQNLSASRPQDRQFILSSKKLLLSDSGFYLCAWRGGGYGYTFGSGTRLTVV.

The chain uses TRBV6-5 and TRBJ1-5; D perhaps matches TRBD1 (5 bases). This CDR3 has 14 amino acids. Looked up from germline, CDR1 is MNHEY and CDR2 is SVGAGI. Trimming took 5 bases from V and 1 from J, leaving 9 bases between them. CDR3 coding DNA: TGTGCCAGCAGTGGGGGAGGCAGCAATCAGCCCCAGCATTTT. Residues: CASSGGGSNQPQHF.

The sample holds a few counts of this clone. This chain's CDR3 is CAWSVRGNQPQHF. Here the CDR3 DNA reads TGTGCCTGGAGTGTTAGAGGGAATCAGCCCCAGCATTTT. V gene TRBV30 combines with J gene TRBJ1-5, with D hard to call. The V and J ends lost 0 bases and 4 bases respectively, with 7 bases between them. The CDR3 has 13 residues. Germline CDR1 GTSNPN, CDR2 SVGIG (reference sequence).

Remarks on this clone: This sample also contains other DNA sequences that code for the same CDR3. The V gene is TRBV5-1, the J gene TRBJ1-1, with 8 bases fitting TRBD1. J gave up 1 base and V 0 bases, and 8 bases lay outside the gene matches. The germline V gene has CDR1 SGHRS and CDR2 YFSETQ. The CDR3 contains 17 residues. The CDR3 sequence: CASSLVPGTGRNTEAFF. In DNA form, the CDR3 reads TGCGCCAGCAGCTTGGTCCCAGGGACAGGTAGGAACACTGAAGCTTTCTTT.

There are a few counts of this clone. The DNA for the CDR3 is TGTGCCAGCAGCGTAGCAGGGGACAAGTACACCGGGGAGCTGTTTTTT. This sequence encodes CASSVAGDKYTGELFF. The genes are TRBV9 and TRBJ2-2, with a weak D call TRBD1 (6 bases). Germline assignment: CDR1 SGDLS and CDR2 YYNGEE. V gave up 0 bases and J gave up 3 bases, with 12 bases separating them. The CDR3 length is 16 residues.

This clone was observed a few times. This chain connects TRBV11-3 to TRBJ1-1, with D unclear. The CDR3 length is 13 residues. Between the trimmed V and J ends, which lost 1 base and 5 bases, there was a span of 8 bases. Germline V CDR1 and CDR2: SGHNT, YENEEA. This CDR3 reads CASSLGHQTEAFF. The CDR3 region has the DNA TGTGCCAGCAGCTTAGGACATCAGACTGAAGCTTTCTTT.

The chain joins TRBV7-9 to TRBJ1-2; 8 bases align to TRBD1. V lost 0 bases and J lost 7; bases outside the gene matches: 10. This CDR3 is 16 amino acids long. The germline V gene has CDR1 SEHNR and CDR2 FQNEAQ (reference sequence). CDR3 in amino acids: CASSLASGRGLVGYTF. For the CDR3, the DNA is TGTGCCAGCAGCTTAGCATCGGGCAGGGGGCTAGTTGGCTACACCTTC.

This clone was recorded a few times. This rearrangement joins TRBV29-1 to TRBJ1-2; 7 bases match TRBD1. Germline V gene sequence: CDR1 SQVTM, CDR2 ANQGSEA. With V trimmed by 2 bases and J by 8 bases, 2 bases remained unmatched. CDR3 length: 11 amino acids. CDR3 region: CSVEQGGGYTF. In DNA, the CDR3 is TGCAGCGTTGAACAGGGGGGAGGCTACACCTTC.

This clone occurred a few times. The same CDR3 is also encoded by other DNA sequences in this sample. The chain joins TRBV5-6 to TRBJ2-5, with 7 bases lining up with TRBD1. The V gene end was trimmed by 2 bases and the J gene end by 5 bases; junction bases not matched to a gene: 3. Germline CDR1 reads SGHDT; CDR2 reads YYEEEE. The length of the CDR3 is 13 residues. The CDR3 sequence: CASSLRTGETQYF. CDR3 in DNA: TGTGCCAGCAGCTTACGGACAGGCGAGACCCAGTACTTC.

The chain has TRBV7-2 and TRBJ1-4, with D unclear. V lost 1 base, J lost 4 bases, and 7 bases lay in between. The germline CDR1 and CDR2 sequences are SGHTA and FQGNSA. The CDR3 has 14 residues. CDR3 DNA sequence: TGTGCCAGCAGCTTAGGCAGGTTTAATGAAAAACTGTTTTTT. Its translation: CASSLGRFNEKLFF.

This clone has just a few counts. The V call is TRBV19, the J call TRBJ1-6; the D is unclear. Trimming removed 6 bases at V and 5 bases at J, with 17 bases between. The germline V gene has CDR1 LNHDA and CDR2 SQIVND (reference sequence). The CDR3 loop spans 16 amino acids. CDR3 in DNA: TGTGCCAGTAGCCCCGCGGAGGGATTCCATAATTCACCCCTCCACTTT. It translates to CASSPAEGFHNSPLHF.

This clone was counted between two and nine times. The chain joins TRBV6-5 to TRBJ2-7; 9 bases fit TRBD1. CDR3 length: 15 amino acids. J was trimmed by 4 bases and V by 5 bases; bases with no gene match: 9. The germline gives CDR1 MNHEY, CDR2 SVGAGI. The CDR3 DNA reads as TGTGCCAGCAGTCGTACCGGGACAGGGCGGTACGAGCAGTACTTC. This codes for CASSRTGTGRYEQYF.

This clone appeared a few times. The chain is built from TRBV6-6 and TRBJ1-1; D remains unclear. The germline CDR1 and CDR2 sequences are MNHNY and SVGAGI (reference sequence). The CDR3 has 15 amino acids. The germline V and J ends were trimmed by 3 bases and 5 bases, with 16 bases remaining between them. CDR3 DNA sequence: TGTGCCAGCAGTTATATGACTCCGGGGAGGACTGAAGCTTTCTTT. Translating it yields CASSYMTPGRTEAFF.

The chain couples TRBV28 to TRBJ1-1; D is undetermined. Germline V lookup: CDR1 MDHEN, CDR2 SYDVKM. Trimming cost V 4 bases and J 1 base, with 10 bases left between them. The CDR3 runs to 14 residues. As DNA, the CDR3 is TGTGCCAGCAGTTGGGAGAGGGAGAACACTGAAGCTTTCTTT. Translating it yields CASSWERENTEAFF.

V gene TRBV29-1 combines with J gene TRBJ1-4; perhaps TRBD1 as D (6 bases). The germline CDR1 and CDR2 sequences are SQVTM and ANQGSEA. CDR3 length: 12 amino acids. V was shortened by 7 bases and J by 8 bases, with 14 bases between the two germline ends. The CDR3 DNA sequence: TGCAGCGCCCAGGGGAGCGAGGAAAAACTGTTTTTT. Protein: CSAQGSEEKLFF. The full variable domain, in which reference TRBV29-1 and TRBJ1-4 provide the parts outside the CDR3, is SAVISQKPSRDICQRGTSLTIQCQVDSQVTMMFWYRQQPGQSLTLIATANQGSEATYESGFVIDKFPISRPNLTFSTLTVSNMSPEDSSIYLCSAQGSEEKLFFGSGTQLSVL.

This clone came up a few times. The chain uses TRBV9 and TRBJ1-2; 9 positions match TRBD1. Losses at the gene ends were 0 bases for V and 5 bases for J; bases not matched to a gene: 5. Germline CDR1 is SGDLS and CDR2 is YYNGEE. CDR3 size: 15 residues. The CDR3, as DNA: TGTGCCAGCAGCGTAGGTGGACAGGGGTTATATGGCTACACCTTC. Its protein product is CASSVGGQGLYGYTF.

This chain's CDR3 is CASSLGQMNTEAFF. The DNA for the CDR3 is TGCGCCAGCAGCTTGGGACAGATGAACACTGAAGCTTTCTTT. V is TRBV5-1 and J is TRBJ1-1; D possibly corresponds to TRBD1 (5 bases). Trimming stripped 0 bases from V and 0 bases from J, with 6 bases between. CDR3 length equals 14 residues. CDR1 SGHRS and CDR2 YFSETQ come from the germline V gene. Based on the CDR3 plus reference TRBV5-1 and TRBJ1-1, the full variable domain is KAGVTQTPRYLIKTRGQQVTLSCSPISGHRSVSWYQQTPGQGLQFLFEYFSETQRNKGNFPGRFSGRQFSNSRSEMNVSTLELGDSALYLCASSLGQMNTEAFFGQGTRLTVV.

V gene TRBV7-2 combines with J gene TRBJ2-4, with TRBD1 as a possible D gene (5 bases). The CDR3 has 15 amino acids. Germline assignment: CDR1 SGHTA and CDR2 FQGNSA. Trimming shortened V by 5 bases and J by 1 base, and 12 bases separated the two germline ends. DNA of the CDR3: TGTGCCAGCAGCCCGCAGGGCACCGCCAAAAACATTCAGTACTTC. This codes for CASSPQGTAKNIQYF.

This clone was recorded a few times. V gene TRBV4-3 combines with J gene TRBJ2-3; TRBD2 matches 7 bases. The CDR3 contains 15 residues. V lost 4 bases, J lost 4 bases, and 8 bases stayed unmatched. CDR1 and CDR2 from the germline V gene are LGHNA and YSLEER. DNA of the CDR3: TGCGCCAGCAGCCCCCACGTGGGAGGGGCAGATACGCAGTATTTT. Translating gives CASSPHVGGADTQYF.

The table lists this clone with a few counts. The V call is TRBV28, the J call TRBJ2-7, with TRBD2 matching 10 bases. Germline lookup yields CDR1 MDHEN and CDR2 SYDVKM. The CDR3 length is 15 residues. V was clipped by 4 bases and J by 3 bases; unmatched bases: 6. For the CDR3, the DNA is TGTGCCAGCAGTTCAGTTATAGCGGGGGGCTACGAGCAGTACGTC. Translating it yields CASSSVIAGGYEQYV.